This TCR beta chain was obtained from a study of T-cell memory formation after mild COVID-19. The V end lost 5 bases, the J end lost 5 bases, and 7 bases lay between the germline ends. The CDR3 contains 13 residues. Study observations and caveats: CD4+ contracting clones were found mainly in CM and EM, and CD8+ ones in EMRA.

TCRdb called the 5' RACE reads again in MiXCR, with one record for every CDR3 protein. The sample has about 450,000 distinct CDR3 sequences, under 25% seen once; the top ten hold approximately 14%. This clonotype showed up many times. Its specificity is not known. The chain has TRBV12-3 or TRBV12-4 and TRBJ1-6; D gene unclear. Specimen: PBMCs or a T cell subset sorted from them (not recorded which). The receptor's source is an adult woman who had mild COVID-19 (a few samples of this study predate the infection). Cell type and time point are not known. The CDR3 DNA reads as TGTGCCAGCAGTCGGACGGATAATTCACCCCTCCACTTT. It translates to CASSRTDNSPLHF.